Below, 5 T cell receptor beta chains from the same sample are listed, as sequenced in a study of blood T cell repertoires in COVID-19. TCRdb's table, derived via immunoSEQ multiplex PCR, lists solely in-frame clones and lacks some. Of around 200,000 clones detected, 65% to 85% appear once; the ten largest clones hold around 4.4%. The sample taken for sequencing was peripheral blood. All receptors come from a man aged 45-65 years with active or convalescent COVID-19.

The chain uses TRBV18 and TRBJ2-7; 7 bases line up with TRBD1. The germline V gene encodes CDR1 KGHSH and CDR2 LQKENI. The junction had 11 bases not matched to a gene; V was cut back by 2 bases and J by 7 bases. This CDR3 contains 15 residues. CDR3 region: CASSPGNTGVREQYF. CDR3 nucleotides: TGTGCCAGCTCACCAGGGAATACAGGGGTTCGGGAGCAGTACTTC. Variable domain in full (rest from reference TRBV18 and TRBJ2-7): NAGVMQNPRHLVRRRGQEARLRCSPMKGHSHVYWYRQLPEEGLKFMVYLQKENIIDESGMPKERFSAEFPKEGPSILRIQQVVRGDSAAYFCASSPGNTGVREQYFGPGTRLTVT.

This chain uses TRBV19 with TRBJ1-5; 10 nucleotides line up with TRBD1. V shed 3 bases and J 7 bases; nucleotides not matched to a gene: 6. This CDR3 contains 15 residues. Germline V CDR1 and CDR2: LNHDA, SQIVND (reference sequence). The CDR3 sequence: CASSISDRGRQPQHF. The CDR3 bases are TGTGCCAGTAGTATCTCTGACAGGGGGCGACAGCCCCAGCATTTT. Drawing the rest from reference TRBV19 and TRBJ1-5, the complete variable domain is DGGITQSPKYLFRKEGQNVTLSCEQNLNHDAMYWYRQDPGQGLRLIYYSQIVNDFQKGDIAEGYSVSREKKESFPLTVTSAQKNPTAFYLCASSISDRGRQPQHFGDGTRLSIL.

This chain links TRBV9 with TRBJ2-2; the D gene is possibly TRBD2 (7 bases). V lost 4 bases to trimming and J lost 8 bases, with 15 bases between them. Germline loops: CDR1 SGDLS, CDR2 YYNGEE. The length of the CDR3 is 14 residues. The CDR3 loop is CASSTPGGRGELFF. Here the CDR3 DNA reads TGTGCCAGCAGCACCCCCGGGGGGCGGGGGGAGCTGTTTTTT.

This chain uses TRBV24-1 with TRBJ2-1; D might be TRBD1 (5 bases). Trimming took 5 bases from V and 8 from J, leaving 24 bases between them. Germline CDR1 is KGHDR and CDR2 is SFDVKD. This CDR3 is built from 17 residues. The CDR3 sequence: CATSAPVSTGLGDEQFF. The CDR3 DNA reads as TGTGCCACCAGTGCTCCAGTTTCCACAGGTCTAGGGGATGAGCAGTTCTTC.

The chain combines TRBV29-1 with TRBJ2-1; 10 nucleotides agree with TRBD2. The CDR3 is made up of 16 amino acids. V lost 1 base, J lost 0 bases, and 3 bases stayed unmatched. Germline V gene sequence: CDR1 SQVTM, CDR2 ANQGSEA. The CDR3 DNA is TGCAGCGTTGAAGCTTCTAGCGGGAGCTCCTACAATGAGCAGTTCTTC. This encodes CSVEASSGSSYNEQFF.